In its sample, the clone carrying this T cell receptor beta chain was seen once. The sample is drawn from a study of cytomegalovirus exposure and HLA in healthy donors. Losses at the gene ends were 0 bases for V and 4 bases for J; bases not matched to a gene: 10. Germline assignment: CDR1 SGHRS and CDR2 YFSETQ. The length of the CDR3 is 17 residues. Clones were read by immunoSEQ multiplex PCR, and TCRdb kept only the in-frame ones, dropping some. The data show about 160,000 clones, with roughly 96% seen just once and approximately 0.82% held by the top ten. The chain carries TRBV5-1 and TRBJ2-7; 10 bases fit TRBD2. This TCR came from a woman younger than 35 in good health and CMV-seronegative. Sequencing was performed on PBMCs. The CDR3 region has the DNA TGCGCCAGCAGCTTGGCCCCTCCGCCTAGCGGGGGTTACGAGCAGTACTTC. It specifies CASSLAPPPSGGYEQYF.